This T cell receptor (beta chain) comes out of a study of shared T cell receptors in the human thymus. Generated by immunoSEQ multiplex PCR, the TCRdb table keeps only in-frame clones and is missing some. The sample has over 450,000 clones; around 78% are singletons. The germline gives CDR1 MRHNA, CDR2 SNTAGT. The CDR3 runs to 17 residues. With V trimmed by 4 bases and J by 5 bases, 9 bases remained unmatched. These data were also filed under a second study, of human thymus T cells. According to that study: Corrective cardiac surgery supplied the resected thymus tissue. Repertoires from thymus and blood appeared to show biased V and J gene usage. Unrelated individuals reportedly shared highly overlapping thymic TCR repertoires.

The rearrangement links TRBV6-4 to TRBJ1-5, with 12 bases matching TRBD1. The origin of this receptor is a boy in the first two years of life with a congenital heart defect. Sequencing was carried out using thymocytes. DNA for the CDR3: TGTGCCAGCAGTGGGGCTCGGGACAGGGGGCACGATCAGCCCCAGCATTTT. Translated, it gives CASSGARDRGHDQPQHF.